This T cell receptor beta chain appears in the sequencing data of a study of cytomegalovirus exposure and HLA in healthy donors. Study results and caveats: Most subjects had HLA-A and HLA-B alleles reportedly predicted accurately by TCR beta sequences. Highest at DRB1 and lowest at HLA-C, TCR association rates differed among HLA loci in a later analysis. Serostatus for CMV was the only available immune exposure information.

Donors were ostensibly healthy at sampling, although undocumented immune exposures were probable. For this clone: Its target is not known.

PCR was performed using 60 Vbeta and 13 Jbeta primers. TCRdb's table, derived via immunoSEQ multiplex PCR, lists solely in-frame clones and lacks some. The data hold about 150,000 clones, with roughly 78% observed a single time. The CDR3 has 14 residues. V was trimmed by 3 bases and J by 5 bases, leaving 16 bases between them. CDR1 and CDR2 (germline): SQVTM, ANQGSEA. Sequencing was done on a sample of PBMCs. This chain links TRBV29-1 with TRBJ2-5, with D perhaps TRBD1 (6 bases). The receptor's source is a man aged 45-65 years in good health and CMV-seropositive. The CDR3 DNA reads TGCAGCGTTGAGAGCCGGGACAATAGGGAGACCCAGTACTTC. This codes for CSVESRDNRETQYF.